This T cell receptor beta chain was sequenced in a study of CD8 T cells in Susac syndrome. The CDR3 consists of 15 residues. Trimming shortened V by 5 bases and J by 7 bases, and 18 bases separated the two germline ends. Germline V gene lookup returns CDR1 MDHEN and CDR2 SYDVKM. RNA in amounts of roughly 0.45 to 1 ug was reverse transcribed with random hexamers. TCRdb re-called the immunoSEQ multiplex PCR reads with MiXCR, one entry per CDR3 protein. This sample carries a few hundred thousand distinct CDR3 sequences, 95% of them seen once, and the ten largest clones take around 0.099%. The clonotype was recovered from a human donor with multiple sclerosis. The source material was CD4+ T cells from PBMCs. V gene TRBV28 combines with J gene TRBJ1-5, with D tentatively TRBD1 (6 bases). The CDR3 coding sequence is TGTGCCAGCAGTCCCCACAACAGGGCTGGACAGCCCCAGCATTTT. It encodes CASSPHNRAGQPQHF.